These T cell receptor beta chains were read from a single sample in a study of T cells in Graves' hyperthyroidism and ophthalmopathy. TCRdb processed the multiplex PCR reads anew with MiXCR; each CDR3 protein has one entry. In the table there are around 300,000 distinct CDR3 sequences, more than 11% of which are singletons. Sequencing was carried out using blood. These receptors all stem from a woman aged 25 to 39 with Graves' hyperthyroidism. Both conserved end residues are part of each CDR3. D genes are given only for firm matches. Only part of the rows carry a size: once, few, many, or a class if the clone is expanded.

clone size,J gene,CDR3 length,D gene,V gene,CDR3 DNA,CDR3 protein
once,TRBJ1-6,15,TRBD1,TRBV19,TGTGCCAGTGGGTACAGGGGGCGGTCAAATTCACCCCTCCACTTT,CASGYRGRSNSPLHF
NA,TRBJ2-3,15,NA,TRBV2,TGTGCCAGCAGTGCTGATGCAGGGTGGACAGATACGCAGTATTTT,CASSADAGWTDTQYF
NA,TRBJ1-5,13,NA,TRBV3-1,TGTGCCAGCAGCCTGATCGAAGGCCAGCCCCAGCATTTT,CASSLIEGQPQHF
NA,TRBJ2-7,14,NA,TRBV7-8,TGTGCCAGCAGCTTATCCGTGGGGGCTTTTCAGCAGTACTTC,CASSLSVGAFQQYF
few,TRBJ1-5,13,NA,TRBV4-3,TGCGCCAGCGGCGGCGGGCTTGATCAGCCCCAGCATTTT,CASGGGLDQPQHF
many,TRBJ2-7,13,NA,TRBV7-3,TGTGCCAGCAGCCGTACAGGGTCTGGTGAGCAGTACTTC,CASSRTGSGEQYF
NA,TRBJ2-7,13,NA,TRBV7-2,TGTGCCAGCAGCTGGGAATCTAACTACGAGCAGTACTTC,CASSWESNYEQYF
few,TRBJ2-2,15,NA,TRBV18,TGTGCCAGCTCACCAAATCGACTATCCATAGGGGAGCTGTTTTTT,CASSPNRLSIGELFF
NA,TRBJ2-5,14,NA,TRBV7-2,TGCGCCAGCAGCCAAGCCTACGGAAAAGAGACCCAGTACTTC,CASSQAYGKETQYF
few,TRBJ1-4,17,NA,TRBV6-1,TGTGCCAGCAGTGCCCCCGTCCGGAGGGGAACTAATGAAAAACTGTTTTTT,CASSAPVRRGTNEKLFF
few,TRBJ2-6,13,NA,TRBV28,TGTGCCGGTAGCCCCCCTGGGGCCAACGTCCTGACTTTC,CAGSPPGANVLTF
many,TRBJ2-7,17,TRBD2,TRBV20-1,TGCAGTGCTAGTGGGACTAGCGGCCAACGAAGCTCCTACGAGCAGTACTTC,CSASGTSGQRSSYEQYF
few,TRBJ2-5,18,TRBD2,TRBV18,TGTGCCAGCTCACCGCGACTAGCGGGAGGGCCAACCCAGGAGACCCAGTACTTC,CASSPRLAGGPTQETQYF
many,TRBJ2-7,15,TRBD2,TRBV6-1,TGTGCCAGCAGTCCGGGACTAGCGGGAGTTCGGGAGCAGTACTTC,CASSPGLAGVREQYF
many,TRBJ2-7,12,NA,TRBV20-1,TGCAGTGCCGAAAGAGGGTCCCACGAGCAGTACTTC,CSAERGSHEQYF
few,TRBJ2-3,14,NA,TRBV6-1,TGTGCCAGCAGTGATCGGCGTGGGACAGATACGCAGTATTTT,CASSDRRGTDTQYF
many,TRBJ1-2,15,NA,TRBV18,TGTGCCAGCTCATTTGCATCAACCGGGGCGGATGGCTACACCTTC,CASSFASTGADGYTF
few,TRBJ2-4,16,TRBD2,TRBV20-1,TGCAGTGCTAGCCAACTAGCGGTTCTAGCCAAAAACATTCAGTACTTC,CSASQLAVLAKNIQYF
many,TRBJ2-1,12,NA,TRBV7-8,TGTGCCAGCAGCTTAGCGGTTACAGAACTGTTCTTC,CASSLAVTELFF
NA,TRBJ1-4,15,NA,TRBV7-8,TGTGCCAGCAGCTCCGCATGGACACCAGTTGATAGTCTGTTTTTT,CASSSAWTPVDSLFF
NA,TRBJ2-7,13,NA,TRBV7-9,TGTGCCAGCAGCTCTCGTGGCCCCTACGAGCAGTACTTC,CASSSRGPYEQYF
many,TRBJ2-1,14,TRBD2,TRBV12-3/TRBV12-4,TGTGCCAGCGGGGTGACTAGCCTACAAAATGAGCAGTTCTTC,CASGVTSLQNEQFF
few,TRBJ2-1,13,TRBD2,TRBV7-6,TGTGCCAGCAGCACCTGGACTAGTGGGGAGCAGTTCTTC,CASSTWTSGEQFF
many,TRBJ2-2,14,NA,TRBV27,TGTGCCAGCCGAACCGGGCAGGGGTTAGGGGAGCTGTTTTTT,CASRTGQGLGELFF
few,TRBJ1-1,16,NA,TRBV7-9,TGTGCCAGCAGCCCGCGAGGACTGAGTCTCAACACTGAAGCTTTCTTT,CASSPRGLSLNTEAFF
many,TRBJ2-7,14,TRBD2,TRBV10-1,TGCGCCAGCAGTCCCACTAGCGGAGGTTACGAGCAGTACTTC,CASSPTSGGYEQYF
many,TRBJ1-1,15,NA,TRBV11-2,TGTGCCAGCAGCAAAACAGGGACGAAGAACACTGAAGCTTTCTTT,CASSKTGTKNTEAFF
NA,TRBJ2-7,15,NA,TRBV7-9,TGTGCCAGCAGCTTAGCTTTAACAGGGCTACACGAGCAGTACTTC,CASSLALTGLHEQYF
many,TRBJ1-2,12,NA,TRBV20-1,TGCAGTGCGGGGGAGGCCCTCTATGGCTACACCTTC,CSAGEALYGYTF
few,TRBJ2-7,17,TRBD2,TRBV25-1,TGTGCCAGCAGTGCAACCACATTAGCGGGAGGGACTTACGAGCAGTACTTC,CASSATTLAGGTYEQYF
many,TRBJ2-5,14,TRBD1,TRBV6-1,TGTGCCAGCCGGAAGGGACAGGGGATCCAGACCCAGTACTTC,CASRKGQGIQTQYF
few,TRBJ1-5,14,NA,TRBV9,TGTGCCAGCAGCGAAAGTGGGGGGCGTCAGCCCCAGCATTTT,CASSESGGRQPQHF
few,TRBJ2-3,16,NA,TRBV30,TGTGCCTGGAGTGTACTCGGGATGGGAGGTTCAGATACGCAGTATTTT,CAWSVLGMGGSDTQYF
many,TRBJ1-1,15,NA,TRBV14,TGTGCCAGCAGCCAAGTTACAGGGTTCGTCACTGAAGCTTTCTTT,CASSQVTGFVTEAFF
many,TRBJ2-7,14,NA,TRBV12-3/TRBV12-4,TGTGCCAGCAGTCCGATCGGACCCCTGAGGGAGCAGTACTTC,CASSPIGPLREQYF
NA,TRBJ2-1,13,TRBD2,TRBV9,TGTGCCAGCAGCACTAGCGGGAGCCATGAGCAGTTCTTC,CASSTSGSHEQFF
many,TRBJ2-3,15,NA,TRBV20-1,TGCAGTGCTCCTAAGGACAACCCACTCACAGATACGCAGTATTTT,CSAPKDNPLTDTQYF
many,TRBJ2-7,15,TRBD2,TRBV27,TGTGCCAGCAGTTTACGGCCTAGCGGGAGGGACGAGCAGTACTTC,CASSLRPSGRDEQYF
many,TRBJ1-5,17,NA,TRBV6-1,TGTGCCAGCAGTGAAAGGGTGGGGACGATTAGCAATCAGCCCCAGCATTTT,CASSERVGTISNQPQHF
many,TRBJ1-5,12,NA,TRBV20-1,TGCAGTGCTGCGCCGGGAAATCAGCCCCAGCATTTT,CSAAPGNQPQHF
many,TRBJ2-2,16,NA,TRBV7-3,TGTGCCAGCAGCCCTCCGGGACAAAGGAACACCGGGGAGCTGTTTTTT,CASSPPGQRNTGELFF
NA,TRBJ1-2,15,NA,TRBV19,TGTGCCAGTAAAGAGTGGGAAGGTTCCGGGGACATCGACACCTTC,CASKEWEGSGDIDTF
many,TRBJ1-6,14,TRBD1,TRBV28,TGTGCCAGCAGGGCAGGGGGTAGCGATTCACCCCTCCACTTT,CASRAGGSDSPLHF
NA,TRBJ1-5,15,NA,TRBV12-3/TRBV12-4,TGTGCCAGCAGCCAGACTAAGGGGCTCATGAGGACCCAGCATTTT,CASSQTKGLMRTQHF
few,TRBJ2-5,13,NA,TRBV24-1,TGTGCCACCAGTGAGGGGGTCGAAGAGACCCAGTACTTC,CATSEGVEETQYF
NA,TRBJ1-3,14,NA,TRBV28,TGTGCCAGCGGGAGACCGAACTCTGGAAACACCATATATTTT,CASGRPNSGNTIYF
NA,TRBJ2-2,15,NA,TRBV5-1,TGCGCCAGCAGCCTGGGAACCCGCGGCACCGGGGAGCTGTTTTTT,CASSLGTRGTGELFF
many,TRBJ1-5,13,NA,TRBV6-2/TRBV6-3,TGTGCCAGCAGATCGTGGAATGGTCAGCCCCAGCATTTT,CASRSWNGQPQHF
many,TRBJ2-5,16,TRBD1,TRBV12-3/TRBV12-4,TGTGCCAGCAGTTTAGGCTCGGGGACAGGGCGAGAGACCCAGTACTTC,CASSLGSGTGRETQYF
few,TRBJ2-3,14,TRBD1,TRBV19,TGTGCCAGTAAGGGGGCGGTGAACACAGATACGCAGTATTTT,CASKGAVNTDTQYF
many,TRBJ2-3,14,NA,TRBV6-1,TGTGCCAGCAGCTACAGTAGGGTGGAAGATACGCAGTATTTT,CASSYSRVEDTQYF
many,TRBJ2-7,14,TRBD1,TRBV7-8,TGTGCCAGCAGCATGACAGGGACGCCCTACGAGCAGTACTTC,CASSMTGTPYEQYF
many,TRBJ2-7,13,NA,TRBV28,TGTGCCAGCAGTTTTTCGGGCCACGACGAGCAGTACTTC,CASSFSGHDEQYF
many,TRBJ2-3,14,TRBD1,TRBV29-1,TGCAGCGTTGGCGGGACAGGGATGACAGATACGCAGTATTTT,CSVGGTGMTDTQYF